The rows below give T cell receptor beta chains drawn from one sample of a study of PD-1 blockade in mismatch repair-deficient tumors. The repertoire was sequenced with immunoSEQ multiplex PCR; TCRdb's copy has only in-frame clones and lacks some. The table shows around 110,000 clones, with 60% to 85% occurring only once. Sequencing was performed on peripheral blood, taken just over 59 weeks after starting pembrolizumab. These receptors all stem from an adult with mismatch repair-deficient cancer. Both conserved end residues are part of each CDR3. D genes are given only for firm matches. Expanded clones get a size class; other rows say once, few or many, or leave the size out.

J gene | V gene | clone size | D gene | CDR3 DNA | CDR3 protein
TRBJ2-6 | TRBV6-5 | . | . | TGTGCCAGCATGAGGTCTGGGGCCAACGTCCTGACTTTC | CASMRSGANVLTF
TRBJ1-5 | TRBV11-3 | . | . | TGTGCCAGCAGCTCAGGATCCAATCAGCCCCAGCATTTT | CASSSGSNQPQHF
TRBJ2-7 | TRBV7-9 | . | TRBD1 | TGTGCCAGCAGCTCCCTCCGGGACAGGGGGGAGCAGTACTTC | CASSSLRDRGEQYF
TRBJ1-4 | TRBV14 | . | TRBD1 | TGTGCCAGCAGCCAAGCCGACAGGGGTACCGAAAAACTGTTTTTT | CASSQADRGTEKLFF
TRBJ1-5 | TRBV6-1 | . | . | TGTGCCAGCATAAGTGGGGACGGGTACAATCAGCCCCAGCATTTT | CASISGDGYNQPQHF
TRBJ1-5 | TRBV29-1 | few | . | TGCAGCGCTCAGGCTAGTAGCAATCAGCCCCAGCATTTT | CSAQASSNQPQHF
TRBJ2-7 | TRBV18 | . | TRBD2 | TGTGCCAGCTCACCTGCCGGGGGGTCCTACGAGCAGTACTTC | CASSPAGGSYEQYF
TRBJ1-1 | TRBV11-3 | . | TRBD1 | TGTGCCAGCAGCTCGAACAGGGGCGCTGAAGCTTTCTTT | CASSSNRGAEAFF
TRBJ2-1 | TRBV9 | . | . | TGTGCCAGCAGCGACCACAGGGCCCAATTCTCCTACAATGAGCAGTTCTTC | CASSDHRAQFSYNEQFF
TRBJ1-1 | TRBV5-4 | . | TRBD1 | TGTGCCAGCAGCCAGGCGGTAGCAGGGGGCTTTGAAGCTTTCTTT | CASSQAVAGGFEAFF
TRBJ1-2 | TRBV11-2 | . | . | TGTGCCAGCAGCTTATTCACCCCGGAAGGCTACACCTTC | CASSLFTPEGYTF
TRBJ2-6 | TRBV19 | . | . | TGTGCCAGTAGTCGGGGACCATCCTCTGGGGCCAACGTCCTGACTTTC | CASSRGPSSGANVLTF
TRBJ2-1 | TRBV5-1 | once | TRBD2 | TGCGCCAGCAGATCGAACCCCGGGACTAGCAGTTACAATGAGCAGTTCTTC | CASRSNPGTSSYNEQFF
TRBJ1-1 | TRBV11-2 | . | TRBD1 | TGTGCCAGCAGCTCGACAGGGGCCCGGGGCACTGAAGCTTTCTTT | CASSSTGARGTEAFF
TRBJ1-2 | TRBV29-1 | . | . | TGCAGCGTTGAGTCCGGCTCAAACTATGGCTACACCTTC | CSVESGSNYGYTF